The next 25 T cell receptor beta chains were all read from a single sample in a study of T cells in Graves' hyperthyroidism and ophthalmopathy. RNA transcripts gave rise to amplified TCR beta CDR3 regions. HTBI primers were the set used in a first-round RT-PCR of the TCR CDR3. TCRdb processed the multiplex PCR reads anew with MiXCR; each CDR3 protein has one entry. The data show 490,000 or so distinct CDR3 sequences, around 16% seen once. Sequencing was done on a sample of blood. These receptors all come from a woman aged 30 to 39 with Graves' ophthalmopathy.

This clonotype was recorded a few times. The V and J genes are TRBV6-1 and TRBJ1-1, with D hard to call. Germline V gene sequence: CDR1 MNHNS, CDR2 SASEGT. The CDR3 consists of 10 residues. Trimming removed 3 bases from V and 10 bases from J, with 6 bases in between. In DNA, the CDR3 is TGTGCCAGCAGTGACCTGAGAGCTTTCTTT. Translated: CASSDLRAFF.

This clonotype was observed at least ten times. The chain has TRBV19 and TRBJ2-5, with a tentative D call TRBD1 (5 bases). The CDR3 is 14 amino acids. Germline loops: CDR1 LNHDA, CDR2 SQIVND (reference sequence). Trimming took off 5 bases at V and 1 base at J, with 11 bases between the two ends. The CDR3 is CASSARQFQETQYF. Written as DNA, the CDR3 is TGTGCCAGTAGTGCTAGACAGTTCCAAGAGACCCAGTACTTC.

This clonotype was counted between two and nine times. The chain joins TRBV20-1 to TRBJ2-1; 11 bases are shared with TRBD2. V dropped 0 bases and J dropped 12; count of bases not matched to a gene: 16. The CDR3 is 17 residues long. In germline, CDR1 is DFQATT, CDR2 SNEGSKA (reference sequence). DNA for the CDR3: TGCAGTGCTAGAGACAAACTTGGACTAGCGGGCCGAACGGGGCAGTTCTTC. Its protein is CSARDKLGLAGRTGQFF.

This clonotype was seen only a few times. The chain recombines TRBV2 with TRBJ2-4, with 11 positions matching TRBD1. The germline V gene has CDR1 SNHLY and CDR2 FYNNEI. The CDR3 runs 17 residues. V was pared by 3 bases and J by 1 base, with 5 bases of the junction left unmatched. The CDR3 region is CASSDGTGGVAKNIQYF. The DNA for the CDR3 is TGTGCCAGCAGTGATGGGACAGGGGGGGTGGCCAAAAACATTCAGTACTTC.

At least ten counts were recorded for this clonotype. The chain combines TRBV5-5 with TRBJ2-3; TRBD1 aligns across 8 bases. The junction had 9 bases not matched to a gene; V was cut back by 3 bases and J by 6 bases. The CDR3 extends over 15 amino acids. In germline, CDR1 is SGHKS, CDR2 YYEKEE (reference sequence). The CDR3 sequence is CASSWTDREEDTQYF. CDR3 DNA sequence: TGTGCCAGCAGCTGGACGGACAGGGAAGAGGATACGCAGTATTTT.

The V call is TRBV28, the J call TRBJ1-2; TRBD1 matches 8 bases. After removal of 6 bases from V and 7 bases from J, the junction contained 7 bases not matched to a gene. From germline, CDR1 is MDHEN and CDR2 SYDVKM. The CDR3 spans 13 residues. CDR3 coding DNA: TGTGCCAGCAGGGGCGGGACAGGCTCTGGCTACACCTTC. It encodes CASRGGTGSGYTF.

This clonotype was observed a handful of times. V is TRBV15 and J is TRBJ1-2; 7 nucleotides align to TRBD1. CDR1 is LNHNV, CDR2 YYDKDF, per germline (reference sequence). V lost 5 bases and J lost 6; bases outside the gene matches: 6. This CDR3 spans 13 amino acids. The CDR3 nucleotides are TGTGCCACCAGCGGCGTAACAGGGGATGGCTACACCTTC. As protein: CATSGVTGDGYTF.

In this sample, this clonotype turned up many times. The genes are TRBV12-3 or TRBV12-4 and TRBJ2-1; D uncertain. V was trimmed by 3 bases and J by 7 bases, leaving 16 bases between them. The CDR3 runs 15 residues. Here the CDR3 DNA reads TGTGCCAGCAGTTTGAGTACCTCCAAGGAAAATGAGCAGTTCTTC. It yields the protein CASSLSTSKENEQFF.

The J gene is TRBJ1-2, the V gene TRBV6-1; the match to TRBD1 covers 9 bases. V was clipped by 6 bases and J by 3 bases; unmatched bases: 5. Germline CDR1 reads MNHNS; CDR2 reads SASEGT. The CDR3 is 14 residues long. Here the CDR3 reads CASRQGASYYGYTF. CDR3 nucleotides: TGTGCCAGCAGACAGGGGGCTTCATACTATGGCTACACCTTC.

This clonotype has a count of ten or more. The CDR3 region has the DNA TGCAGTGCTAGGGCCAGCGGGAGGATTATGGATGAGCAGTTCTTC. This translates into CSARASGRIMDEQFF. The V and J genes are TRBV20-1 and TRBJ2-1; 9 positions match TRBD2. V lost 3 bases, J lost 8 bases, and 11 bases stayed unmatched. The CDR3 covers 15 residues. Germline CDR1 is DFQATT and CDR2 is SNEGSKA (reference sequence).

The chain carries TRBV5-6 and TRBJ2-1; D unclear. The germline V and J ends were trimmed by 5 bases and 7 bases, with 10 bases remaining between them. Germline CDR1 and CDR2: SGHDT and YYEEEE. This CDR3 has 12 residues. The chain's CDR3 is CASRSLSNEQFF. In nucleotides, the CDR3 is TGTGCCAGCAGATCCCTATCAAATGAGCAGTTCTTC.

The table lists this clonotype with a few counts. This sequence joins TRBV6-2 or TRBV6-3 and TRBJ2-5; tentative D call: TRBD2 (6 bases). The V end was cut by 6 bases, the J end by 4 bases, with 12 bases between. CDR1 MNHEY and CDR2 SVGEGT come from the germline V gene. This CDR3 region has 13 residues. CDR3 region: CASSGTDLETQYF. Written as DNA, the CDR3 is TGTGCCAGCAGCGGGACTGACTTAGAGACCCAGTACTTC.

With regard to this clonotype: A read error is possible here, since a much larger clone lies one base away. V usage is TRBV28 and J usage is TRBJ2-3, with TRBD2 matching 8 bases. Germline values: CDR1 MDHEN, CDR2 SYDVKM. The CDR3 runs to 15 residues. CDR3 in amino acids: CASSLSGSLADAQYF. CDR3 nucleotides: TGTGCCAGCAGTTTGAGCGGGAGCTTGGCAGATGCGCAGTATTTT.

In its sample, this clonotype was seen a few times. The chain couples TRBV28 to TRBJ2-5; the D gene is possibly TRBD1 (5 bases). Looked up from germline, CDR1 is MDHEN and CDR2 is SYDVKM. V shed 3 bases and J shed 0 bases, with 14 bases lying between them. The CDR3 runs 16 residues. The CDR3, as DNA: TGTGCCAGCAGTTTTTACGGCAGGGTAGACCAAGAGACCCAGTACTTC. Its translation is CASSFYGRVDQETQYF.

Only a few counts were recorded for this clonotype. The chain joins TRBV20-1 to TRBJ1-2, with D possibly being TRBD1 (6 bases). Germline lookup yields CDR1 DFQATT and CDR2 SNEGSKA (reference sequence). The CDR3 sequence is 14 residues long. Trimming removed 0 bases at V and 2 bases at J, with 10 bases between. In DNA, the CDR3 is TGCAGTGCTAGAGATGAGGACAGAAACTATGGCTACACCTTC. Translated: CSARDEDRNYGYTF.

The chain couples TRBV27 to TRBJ2-7, with D unresolved. The CDR3 totals 14 residues. The germline CDR1 and CDR2 sequences are MNHEY and SMNVEV (reference sequence). V dropped 3 bases and J dropped 3 bases, with 12 bases sitting between them. The CDR3 bases are TGTGCCAGCAGTTTTAGGACGAGTCGCTACGAGCAGTACTTC. This sequence encodes CASSFRTSRYEQYF.

This sequence joins TRBV7-2 and TRBJ2-3; D uncertain. The V end was cut by 1 base, the J end by 0 bases, with 8 bases between. Germline CDR1 and CDR2: SGHTA and FQGNSA. The CDR3 extends over 15 amino acids. The CDR3 sequence is CASSLVGYSTDTQYF. CDR3 coding DNA: TGTGCCAGCAGCTTAGTTGGATATAGCACAGATACGCAGTATTTT.

This clonotype came up many times. This rearrangement joins TRBV2 to TRBJ1-5; D ambiguous. Trimming cost V 2 bases and J 6 bases, with 17 bases left between them. This CDR3 has 16 amino acids. The germline V gene has CDR1 SNHLY and CDR2 FYNNEI. The CDR3 sequence is CASSELGRARGQPQHF. The CDR3 DNA follows: TGTGCCAGCAGTGAACTCGGGAGGGCCCGGGGTCAGCCCCAGCATTTT. Variable domain in full (rest from reference TRBV2 and TRBJ1-5): EPEVTQTPSHQVTQMGQEVILRCVPISNHLYFYWYRQILGQKVEFLVSFYNNEISEKSEIFDDQFSVERPDGSNFTLKIRSTKLEDSAMYFCASSELGRARGQPQHFGDGTRLSIL.

This clonotype occurred many times. The chain combines TRBV20-1 with TRBJ2-7; 10 positions match TRBD2. The CDR3 spans 15 residues. Germline V lookup: CDR1 DFQATT, CDR2 SNEGSKA (reference sequence). Germline trimming cut 5 bases from V and 2 bases from J; bases unmatched to any gene: 9. CDR3 loop: CSAGLLAGRTYEQYF. DNA for the CDR3: TGCAGTGCTGGGTTACTAGCGGGACGGACCTACGAGCAGTACTTC.

Remarks on this clonotype: A much larger clonotype is one base distant, so this may be a read error. V is TRBV7-2 and J is TRBJ2-3; D is unclear. The CDR3 runs to 13 residues. CDR1 SGHTA and CDR2 FQGNSA come from the germline V gene. The V and J ends lost 8 bases and 2 bases respectively, with 11 bases between them. CDR3 in amino acids: CASGPSPTDTQYF. The CDR3, as DNA: TGTGCCAGCGGCCCCTCCCCCACAGATACGCAGTATTTT.

There are many counts of this clonotype. The chain employs TRBV4-1 and TRBJ2-7, with TRBD2 matching 14 bases. The V and J ends lost 3 bases and 3 bases, in that order; junction bases with no gene match: 10. Germline CDR1 reads MGHRA; CDR2 reads YSYEKL. CDR3 length: 18 amino acids. The CDR3 sequence: CASSHPTTSGRAHYEQYF. The CDR3 nucleotides are TGCGCCAGCAGCCACCCGACGACTAGCGGGAGGGCCCACTACGAGCAGTACTTC.

This clonotype was counted ten times or more. The chain uses TRBV5-1 and TRBJ1-1, with 9 bases matching TRBD1. From germline, CDR1 is SGHRS and CDR2 YFSETQ. J gave up 4 bases and V 4 bases, and 11 bases lay outside the gene matches. CDR3 length: 16 residues. CDR3 DNA sequence: TGCGCCAGCAGCCCCGGGACAGGGAGACCTCTCACTGAAGCTTTCTTT. Amino acids: CASSPGTGRPLTEAFF.

This clonotype was seen many times. V usage is TRBV10-3 and J usage is TRBJ1-2; 12 nucleotides agree with TRBD1. V trimming: 1 base; J trimming: 7 bases; junction bases outside the gene matches: 7. From germline, CDR1 is ENHRY and CDR2 SYGVKD. The CDR3 is 16 residues long. The CDR3 region is CAISELGTGGAIGYTF. In DNA form, the CDR3 reads TGTGCCATCAGTGAGTTAGGGACAGGGGGCGCGATTGGCTACACCTTC.

This clonotype was picked up a small number of times. This chain joins TRBV3-1 and TRBJ2-1, with 12 bases identical to TRBD2. Per the germline V gene, CDR1 is LGHDT and CDR2 is YNNKEL (reference sequence). The CDR3 runs 15 residues. With V trimmed by 7 bases and J by 5 bases, 6 bases remained unmatched. The CDR3 loop reads CASTGTSGWDNEQFF. CDR3 coding DNA: TGTGCCAGCACCGGGACTAGCGGGTGGGACAATGAGCAGTTCTTC.

This clonotype appeared many times. Written as DNA, the CDR3 is TGTGCCAGCAGCTTACCCCAGGGCTATGGCTACACCTTC. It translates to CASSLPQGYGYTF. The chain carries TRBV5-6 and TRBJ1-2; TRBD1 might be the D (5 bases). The CDR3 sequence is 13 residues long. Germline loops: CDR1 SGHDT, CDR2 YYEEEE. Deletions cut 2 bases from V and 4 bases from J, with 9 bases between.